The clone carrying this T cell receptor (beta chain) was detected ten times or more. These data come from a study of T cell repertoires in cytomegalovirus infection. TCRdb re-called the reads through MiXCR, storing one row per CDR3 protein. This table has about 140,000 distinct CDR3 sequences, about 6.3% appearing once. Sequencing was carried out using PBMCs. The clonotype originates from a human donor in good health (CMV status not recorded). Some clones in this sample may be carry-over from other donors' samples.

This CDR3 is CATHLGHEQYF. Written as DNA, the CDR3 is TGTGCCACCCATTTGGGACACGAGCAGTACTTC. V gene TRBV6-2 or TRBV6-3 combines with J gene TRBJ2-7; perhaps D is TRBD1 or TRBD2 (5 bases each). V lost 10 bases, J lost 5 bases, and 12 bases lay in between. This CDR3 has 11 amino acids. The germline gives CDR1 MNHEY, CDR2 SVGEGT.